A single sample is the source of the 2 T cell receptor beta chains below, sequenced in a study of early T cells in non-severe SARS-CoV-2 infection. Via MiXCR, TCRdb re-called the 5' RACE reads, giving one row per CDR3 protein. The table has over 20,000 distinct CDR3 sequences, under 6% seen once. Sample: whole blood. These receptors were collected from an adult who was a healthcare worker with PCR-confirmed SARS-CoV-2 infection or an uninfected control (not recorded which).

V is TRBV7-2 and J is TRBJ1-4; 10 nucleotides agree with TRBD1. With V trimmed by 5 bases and J by 8 bases, 8 bases remained unmatched. CDR1 SGHTA and CDR2 FQGNSA come from the germline V gene. The CDR3 spans 15 residues. In nucleotides, the CDR3 is TGTGCCAGCAGCCCGCAGACAGGGGGCAGCGAAAAACTGTTTTTT. As protein: CASSPQTGGSEKLFF.

This clonotype was observed many times. The chain links TRBV5-1 to TRBJ2-7; D possibly corresponds to TRBD1 (7 bases). This CDR3 has 14 residues. V lost 3 bases and J 5 bases, leaving 15 bases between the germline ends. CDR1 and CDR2 (germline): SGHRS, YFSETQ. For the CDR3, the DNA is TGCGCCAGCAGCTCATACAGGGGAGGTGACGAGCAGTACTTC. Protein sequence: CASSSYRGGDEQYF.